The 14 T cell receptor beta chains reported below all come from one sample, sequenced in a study of cytomegalovirus exposure and HLA in healthy donors. Primers: 60 Vbeta forward and 13 Jbeta reverse. Profiled with immunoSEQ multiplex PCR; TCRdb holds only in-frame clones, not every one. The sample lists tens of thousands of clones; around 80% were seen once. Sequenced: PBMCs. The receptors were sampled from a woman between 18 and 30 years old in good health and CMV-seronegative.

J is TRBJ1-6 and V is TRBV30; no reliable D call. The V gene lost 3 bases and the J gene lost 11 bases, with 11 bases spanning the gap. Germline lookup yields CDR1 GTSNPN and CDR2 SVGIG (reference sequence). This CDR3 is built from 12 residues. This chain's CDR3 is CAWSSSEAPLHF. CDR3 DNA sequence: TGTGCCTGGAGCTCTTCGGAGGCACCCCTCCACTTT.

This rearrangement joins TRBV25-1 to TRBJ1-2; the D is unclear. The CDR3 spans 12 residues. Per the germline V gene, CDR1 is MGHDK and CDR2 is SYGVNS. Trimming removed 4 bases at V and 8 bases at J, with 11 bases between. CDR3 region: CASSVGPGGYTF. CDR3 sequence (DNA): TGTGCCAGCAGTGTAGGACCGGGGGGCTACACCTTC.

V usage is TRBV4-1 and J usage is TRBJ2-5; TRBD2 is a possible D gene (6 bases). Germline V gene sequence: CDR1 MGHRA, CDR2 YSYEKL. The V end lost 6 bases, the J end lost 1 base, and 15 bases lay between the germline ends. The CDR3 covers 15 residues. The CDR3 region is CASRPGLSFQETQYF. DNA for the CDR3: TGCGCCAGCAGGCCGGGACTCAGCTTCCAAGAGACCCAGTACTTC.

As to this clone: Mismatch with germline at one junction end may stem from a read error. CDR3 region: CASSPSQGSYGYPF. DNA for the CDR3: TGTGCCAGCAGCCCATCACAGGGGAGCTATGGCTACCCCTTC. The chain recombines TRBV7-9 with TRBJ1-2, with 7 bases matching TRBD1. In germline, CDR1 is SEHNR, CDR2 FQNEAQ (reference sequence). The CDR3 runs to 14 residues.

This clone was seen a single time. This rearrangement joins TRBV4-1 to TRBJ2-7; D is perhaps TRBD1 (6 bases). V gave up 1 base and J gave up 2 bases, with 12 bases separating them. In germline, CDR1 is MGHRA, CDR2 YSYEKL. The length of the CDR3 is 15 residues. The CDR3: CASSQANRVPYEQYF. Written as DNA, the CDR3 is TGCGCCAGCAGCCAAGCGAACAGGGTGCCCTACGAGCAGTACTTC.

This clone was found once. The chain links TRBV5-6 to TRBJ2-3, with 11 nucleotides matching TRBD2. The CDR3 is 16 amino acids. Germline lookup yields CDR1 SGHDT and CDR2 YYEEEE. With V trimmed by 0 bases and J by 5 bases, 5 bases remained unmatched. The CDR3 sequence: CASSLGSGRDRDTQYF. The CDR3 nucleotides are TGTGCCAGCAGCTTGGGTAGCGGGAGGGATAGAGATACGCAGTATTTT.

In regard to this clone: The junction and the germline gene differ at one end; a read error may be behind it. The chain carries TRBV10-3 and TRBJ2-2, with 10 bases identical to TRBD1. Per the germline V gene, CDR1 is ENHRY and CDR2 is SYGVKD. This CDR3 has 16 residues. The CDR3 sequence: CATSETGGPNTGELFF. The CDR3 region has the DNA TGTGCCACCAGTGAGACAGGGGGCCCGAACACCGGGGAGCTGTTTTTT.

V gene TRBV30 combines with J gene TRBJ2-7; D gene ambiguous. V dropped 2 bases and J dropped 3 bases, with 5 bases sitting between them. CDR1 GTSNPN and CDR2 SVGIG come from the germline V gene (reference sequence). The CDR3 contains 11 residues. The CDR3 region is CAWSLNYEQYF. The CDR3 DNA sequence: TGTGCCTGGAGTTTAAACTACGAGCAGTACTTC.

This rearrangement joins TRBV7-9 to TRBJ1-5; D may be TRBD1 (6 bases). CDR1 is SEHNR and CDR2 is FQNEAQ in the germline V gene (reference sequence). V lost 5 bases and J lost 3, with 11 bases in between. There are 14 residues in the CDR3. This CDR3 reads CASSIQGNNQPQHF. For the CDR3, the DNA is TGTGCCAGCAGCATACAGGGAAACAATCAGCCCCAGCATTTT.

The rearrangement joins TRBV28 to TRBJ2-3, with 11 bases matching TRBD2. CDR1 is MDHEN and CDR2 is SYDVKM in the germline V gene. This CDR3 has 16 residues. Trimming at V came to 6 bases and at J to 2 bases, leaving 7 bases not matched to a gene. For the CDR3, the DNA is TGTGCCAGCAGCTCCGGGACTAGCGGATACACAGATACGCAGTATTTT. Its protein product is CASSSGTSGYTDTQYF.

The genes are TRBV19 and TRBJ1-1; D is uncertain. The germline V and J ends were trimmed by 3 bases and 4 bases, with 12 bases remaining between them. This CDR3 comprises 14 residues. Germline values: CDR1 LNHDA, CDR2 SQIVND (reference sequence). In nucleotides, the CDR3 is TGTGCCAGTAGTATCACCGGTGCGGGCACTGAAGCTTTCTTT. This sequence encodes CASSITGAGTEAFF.

The chain recombines TRBV29-1 with TRBJ2-5, with TRBD2 matching over 7 bases. The CDR3 loop spans 13 amino acids. Germline CDR1 and CDR2: SQVTM and ANQGSEA. The V gene end was trimmed by 8 bases and the J gene end by 2 bases; junction bases not matched to a gene: 8. The CDR3 reads CSWGGWRQETQYF. CDR3 bases: TGCAGCTGGGGGGGTTGGCGGCAAGAGACCCAGTACTTC.

The chain joins TRBV5-6 to TRBJ2-7; D might be TRBD1 (6 bases). The germline gives CDR1 SGHDT, CDR2 YYEEEE. This CDR3 has 12 amino acids. V shed 4 bases and J shed 4 bases, with 9 bases lying between them. CDR3 sequence (DNA): TGTGCCAGCAGCCAACAGGGATACGAGCAGTACTTC. Protein sequence: CASSQQGYEQYF.

This chain joins TRBV5-1 and TRBJ1-6; D gene uncertain. The ends were cut back, 4 bases at V and 4 bases at J, with 9 bases in the middle. CDR1 SGHRS and CDR2 YFSETQ come from the germline V gene. The CDR3 totals 14 residues. CDR3 residues: CASSPEQYNSPLHF. CDR3 DNA sequence: TGCGCCAGCAGCCCCGAACAGTATAATTCACCCCTCCACTTT.